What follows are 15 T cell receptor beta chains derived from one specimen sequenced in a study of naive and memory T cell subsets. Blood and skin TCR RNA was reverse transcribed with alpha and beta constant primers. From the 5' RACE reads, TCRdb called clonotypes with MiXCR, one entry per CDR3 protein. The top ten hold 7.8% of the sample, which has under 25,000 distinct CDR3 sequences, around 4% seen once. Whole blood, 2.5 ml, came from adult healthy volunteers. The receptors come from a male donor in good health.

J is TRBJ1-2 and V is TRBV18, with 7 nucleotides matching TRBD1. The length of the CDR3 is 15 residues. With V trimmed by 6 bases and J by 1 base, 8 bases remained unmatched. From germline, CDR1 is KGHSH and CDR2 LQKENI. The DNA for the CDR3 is TGTGCCAGCTCCCTCCGGACAGGTCTTAACTATGGCTACACCTTC. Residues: CASSLRTGLNYGYTF.

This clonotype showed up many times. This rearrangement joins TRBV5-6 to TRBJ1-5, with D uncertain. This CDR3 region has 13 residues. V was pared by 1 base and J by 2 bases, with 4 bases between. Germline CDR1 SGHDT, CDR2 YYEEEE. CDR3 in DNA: TGTGCCAGCAGCTTGTGGGGCAATCAGCCCCAGCATTTT. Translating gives CASSLWGNQPQHF.

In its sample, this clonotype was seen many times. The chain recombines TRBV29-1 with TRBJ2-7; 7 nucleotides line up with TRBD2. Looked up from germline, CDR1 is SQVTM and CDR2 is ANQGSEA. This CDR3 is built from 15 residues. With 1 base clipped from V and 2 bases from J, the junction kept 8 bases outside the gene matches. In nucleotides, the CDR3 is TGCAGCGTTGAAGTGGGTAGCGGGCCTCCCTACGAGCAGTACTTC. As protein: CSVEVGSGPPYEQYF.

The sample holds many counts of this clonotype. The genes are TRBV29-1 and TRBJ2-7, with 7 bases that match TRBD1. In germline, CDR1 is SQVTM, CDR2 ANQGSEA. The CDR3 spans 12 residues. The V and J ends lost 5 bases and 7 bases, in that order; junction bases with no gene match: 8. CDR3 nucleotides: TGCAGCGTTAACACAGGGGCGCGGGAGCAGTACTTC. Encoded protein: CSVNTGAREQYF.

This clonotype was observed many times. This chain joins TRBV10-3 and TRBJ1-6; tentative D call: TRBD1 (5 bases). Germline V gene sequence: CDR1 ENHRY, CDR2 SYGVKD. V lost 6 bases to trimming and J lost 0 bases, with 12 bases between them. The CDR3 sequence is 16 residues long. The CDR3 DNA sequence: TGTGCCATCAGGGCCACGGGACTCTCCTATAATTCACCCCTCCACTTT. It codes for CAIRATGLSYNSPLHF.

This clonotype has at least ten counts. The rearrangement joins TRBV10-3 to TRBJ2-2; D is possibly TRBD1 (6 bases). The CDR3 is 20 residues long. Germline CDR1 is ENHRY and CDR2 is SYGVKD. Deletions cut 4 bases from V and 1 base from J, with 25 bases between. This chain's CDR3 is CAISGIRGDTSNLNTGELFF. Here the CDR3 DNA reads TGTGCCATCAGTGGGATCCGTGGGGACACCTCGAACTTGAACACCGGGGAGCTGTTTTTT.

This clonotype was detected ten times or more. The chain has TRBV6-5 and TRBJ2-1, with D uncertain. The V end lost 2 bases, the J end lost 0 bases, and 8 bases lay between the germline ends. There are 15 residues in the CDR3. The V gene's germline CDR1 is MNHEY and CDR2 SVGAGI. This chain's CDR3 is CASSYGESSYNEQFF. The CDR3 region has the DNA TGTGCCAGCAGTTACGGCGAGAGCTCCTACAATGAGCAGTTCTTC.

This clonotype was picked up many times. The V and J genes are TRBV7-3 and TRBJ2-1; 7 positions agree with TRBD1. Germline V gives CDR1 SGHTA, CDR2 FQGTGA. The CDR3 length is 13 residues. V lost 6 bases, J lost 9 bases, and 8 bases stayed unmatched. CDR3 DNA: TGTGCCAGCAGGGGGCAGGGGGACAGTGAGCAGTTCTTC. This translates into CASRGQGDSEQFF.

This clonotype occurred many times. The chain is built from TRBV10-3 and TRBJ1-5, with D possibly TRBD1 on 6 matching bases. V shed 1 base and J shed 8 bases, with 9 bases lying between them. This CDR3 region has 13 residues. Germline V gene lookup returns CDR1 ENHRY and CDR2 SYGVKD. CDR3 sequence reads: CAISELQGEPQHF. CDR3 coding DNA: TGTGCCATCAGTGAGTTACAGGGTGAGCCCCAGCATTTT.

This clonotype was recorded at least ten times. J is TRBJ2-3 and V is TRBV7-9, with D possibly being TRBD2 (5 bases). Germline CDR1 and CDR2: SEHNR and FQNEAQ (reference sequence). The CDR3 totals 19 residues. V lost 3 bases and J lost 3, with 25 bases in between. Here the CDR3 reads CASSLNILGSDPKTDTQYF. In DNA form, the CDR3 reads TGTGCCAGCAGCTTGAATATTTTGGGGAGCGACCCTAAAACAGATACGCAGTATTTT.

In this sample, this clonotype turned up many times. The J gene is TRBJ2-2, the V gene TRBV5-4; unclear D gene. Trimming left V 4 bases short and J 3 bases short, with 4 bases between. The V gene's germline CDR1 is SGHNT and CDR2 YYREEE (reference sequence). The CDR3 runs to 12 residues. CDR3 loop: CASSRDTGELFF. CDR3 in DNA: TGTGCCAGCAGCAGGGACACCGGGGAGCTGTTTTTT.

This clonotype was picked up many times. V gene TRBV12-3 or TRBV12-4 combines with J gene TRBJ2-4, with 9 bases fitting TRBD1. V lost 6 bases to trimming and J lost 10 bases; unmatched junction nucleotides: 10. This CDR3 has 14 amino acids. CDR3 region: CASSKTGGISIQYF. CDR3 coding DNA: TGTGCCAGCAGCAAGACAGGGGGGATTTCAATTCAGTACTTC.

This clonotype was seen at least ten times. Here the CDR3 reads CATRGQGGYNSPLHF. DNA of the CDR3: TGTGCCACCAGAGGACAGGGTGGCTATAATTCACCCCTCCACTTT. The chain links TRBV15 to TRBJ1-6; TRBD1 matches at 8 bases. CDR3 size: 15 residues. Looked up from germline, CDR1 is LNHNV and CDR2 is YYDKDF (reference sequence). V was pared by 6 bases and J by 3 bases, with 4 bases of the junction left unmatched.

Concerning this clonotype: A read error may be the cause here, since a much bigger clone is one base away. The CDR3 loop reads CASSGSSDEQYF. CDR3 sequence (DNA): TGTGCCAGCAGTGGGTCGTCCGACGAGCAGTACTTC. The genes are TRBV28 and TRBJ2-7; D not certain. Trimming pared 5 bases from V and 5 bases from J, leaving 10 bases between. The CDR3 runs 12 residues. Germline assignment: CDR1 MDHEN and CDR2 SYDVKM. Variable domain in full (rest from reference TRBV28 and TRBJ2-7): DVKVTQSSRYLVKRTGEKVFLECVQDMDHENMFWYRQDPGLGLRLIYFSYDVKMKEKGDIPEGYSVSREKKERFSLILESASTNQTSMYLCASSGSSDEQYFGPGTRLTVT.

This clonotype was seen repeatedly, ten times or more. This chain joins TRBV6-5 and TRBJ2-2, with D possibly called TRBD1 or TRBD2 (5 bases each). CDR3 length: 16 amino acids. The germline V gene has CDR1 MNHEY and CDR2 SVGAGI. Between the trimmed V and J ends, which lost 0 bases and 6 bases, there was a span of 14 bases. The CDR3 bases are TGTGCCAGCAGTTACTCGACCCTGGGGGTAGCCGGGGAGCTGTTTTTT. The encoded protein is CASSYSTLGVAGELFF.